This record concerns one T cell receptor (beta chain) sequence. The antigen remains undetermined. The sample originates from a study of T cell clusters in autoimmune cytopenias. Points from the study as a whole: TRB repertoire shifts in secondary cytopenia and chronic lymphocytic leukemia mostly reflected lymphoma, not autoimmunity.

Germline CDR1 is GTSNPN and CDR2 is SVGIG (reference sequence). There are 14 residues in the CDR3. TRB was amplified from 250 ng of peripheral blood genomic DNA per sample. TRB was amplified by touch-down multiplex PCR, primer pools A and B combined. From its re-call of the multiplex PCR reads, TCRdb lists each CDR3 protein once, without DNA. The sample holds some 11,000 distinct CDR3 sequences. The sample was also reused in another study, on T cell repertoires in aging, cancer and after chemotherapy.

The genes are TRBV30 and TRBJ2-5; TCRdb outputs TRBD1, but without DNA this stays unchecked. The TCR was taken from a human donor in good health. The source material was peripheral blood. The chain's CDR3 is CAWTKGRGVETQYF.